This TCR beta chain was found in a study of radiotherapy plus CTLA-4 blockade in lung cancer. Profiled with immunoSEQ multiplex PCR; TCRdb holds only in-frame clones, not every one. The sample records some 30,000 clones, roughly 70% being singletons. The source is a human donor with non-small cell lung cancer that progressed on radiotherapy plus ipilimumab. Material: peripheral blood, obtained from a patient treated with radiotherapy plus ipilimumab.

The CDR3 reads CASSGLAGDRTQYF. In DNA form, the CDR3 reads TGTGCCAGCAGTGGACTAGCGGGGGACCGTACGCAGTATTTT. This rearrangement joins TRBV2 to TRBJ2-3; 12 nucleotides align to TRBD2. This CDR3 comprises 14 residues. Germline V gives CDR1 SNHLY, CDR2 FYNNEI. V lost 4 bases and J lost 8; bases outside the gene matches: 4.